This T cell receptor (beta chain) was identified during a study of blood T cells in healthy people across ages. Across the study: Template-switching capture recovered about one barcoded beta molecule per two T cells.

General observations from the study: With unsorted PBMCs, a conclusive comparison of naive versus antigen-experienced cells was not possible.

The CDR3 loop spans 14 amino acids. V shed 5 bases and J shed 3 bases, with 14 bases lying between them. Germline V gene data show CDR1 as PRHDT and CDR2 as FYEKMQ (reference sequence). Combining a sample-barcoded 5' primer with a J-beta primer mix, a second PCR ran for 7 to 11 cycles. The template-switch adaptor, which had 12 random nucleotides, put a tag on each cDNA molecule. From the 5' RACE reads, TCRdb called clonotypes with MiXCR, one entry per CDR3 protein. This sample yields about 1.7 million distinct CDR3 sequences, of which roughly 27% are seen a single time; less than 9.5% belongs to the top ten. About this clonotype itself: As yet, its antigen is unknown.

This clonotype originated in a woman under 40 in good health. The rearrangement links TRBV13 to TRBJ2-7; weak D call: TRBD1 (6 bases). Sample: blood. CDR3 amino acids: CASSRTGTLYEQYF. In DNA form, the CDR3 reads TGTGCCAGCAGCCGAACAGGGACGCTCTACGAGCAGTACTTC. Full variable domain (remainder filled in from reference TRBV13 and TRBJ2-7): AAGVIQSPRHLIKEKRETATLKCYPIPRHDTVYWYQQGPGQDPQFLISFYEKMQSDKGSIPDRFSAQQFSDYHSELNMSSLELGDSALYFCASSRTGTLYEQYFGPGTRLTVT.